The source of this T cell receptor beta chain is a study of blood T cell repertoires in COVID-19. Per the study methods: Reference gene primers were amplified, and this amplification served to estimate nucleated cell counts. Assay: immunoSEQ multiplex PCR; the TCRdb copy retains only in-frame clones and omits some. From that table come the V and J calls and clone size; the DNA was used to work out D and trimming. The sample holds some 300,000 clones, approximately 90% seen once. CDR3 size: 13 residues. Germline CDR1 MDHEN, CDR2 SYDVKM. Trimming took 3 bases from V and 7 from J; bases not matched to a gene: 4.

Material for sequencing was PBMCs or T cells enriched from blood (not recorded which). This rearrangement joins TRBV28 to TRBJ2-5; 8 bases align to TRBD2. The origin of this receptor is a woman aged 60-70 years in a cohort exposed to, infected with or recovered from COVID-19 (not recorded which). The CDR3 here is CASSFGRDGTQYF. The CDR3 bases are TGTGCCAGCAGTTTCGGGAGGGACGGGACCCAGTACTTC.